A single sample gave rise to the 24 T cell receptor beta chains below, sequenced in a study of T cells in Graves' hyperthyroidism and ophthalmopathy. What was amplified from RNA transcripts were TCR beta CDR3 regions. HTBI primers were used for first-round RT-PCR of the TCR CDR3. In TCRdb, the multiplex PCR reads were re-called with MiXCR into one record per CDR3 protein. The sample yields more than 300,000 distinct CDR3 sequences, less than 20% seen once. The sample taken for sequencing was blood. The source is a young man with Graves' ophthalmopathy.

This clonotype was recorded many times. CDR3 coding DNA: TGTGCCAGCACGGGGGGGGTGAACACCGGGGAGCTGTTTTTT. Translated: CASTGGVNTGELFF. This rearrangement joins TRBV2 to TRBJ2-2, with 8 nucleotides matching TRBD2. Germline V gene sequence: CDR1 SNHLY, CDR2 FYNNEI. V lost 7 bases to trimming and J lost 1 base; unmatched junction nucleotides: 2. The CDR3 runs 14 residues.

The sample holds many counts of this clonotype. The V call is TRBV10-1, the J call TRBJ1-5, with D uncertain. Trimming took 2 bases from V and 0 from J, leaving 14 bases between them. The CDR3 is 17 residues long. Germline CDR1 WNHNN, CDR2 SYGVQD (reference sequence). CDR3: CASSERQDADSNQPQHF. As DNA, the CDR3 is TGCGCCAGCAGTGAGCGGCAGGACGCAGATAGCAATCAGCCCCAGCATTTT.

Worth noting for this clonotype: This may arise from a read error, as a much more abundant clone is one base away. This chain uses TRBV11-2 with TRBJ2-3; no clear D. CDR3 length equals 13 residues. Germline V gene lookup returns CDR1 SGHAT and CDR2 FQNNGV. CDR3 sequence (DNA): TGTGCCGGCAGCTTGACCCCGCCAGATACGCAGTATTTT. Protein sequence: CAGSLTPPDTQYF. The whole variable domain, filled in from reference TRBV11-2 and TRBJ2-3, reads EAGVAQSPRYKIIEKRQSVAFWCNPISGHATLYWYQQILGQGPKLLIQFQNNGVVDDSQLPKDRFSAERLKGVDSTLKIQPAKLEDSAVYLCAGSLTPPDTQYFGPGTRLTVL.

This clonotype was counted between two and nine times. The V and J genes are TRBV9 and TRBJ2-2, with D uncertain. This CDR3 spans 14 amino acids. Trimming took off 1 base at V and 7 bases at J, with 11 bases between the two ends. The V gene's germline CDR1 is SGDLS and CDR2 YYNGEE. For the CDR3, the DNA is TGTGCCAGCAGCGTAATCGGGTCTAACGGGGAGCTGTTTTTT. Translated, it gives CASSVIGSNGELFF.

This clonotype has ten or more counts. The CDR3 nucleotides are TGTGCCAGCAGCCACCCTAGCGGGGGGGCCGGCAATGAGCAGTTCTTC. This codes for CASSHPSGGAGNEQFF. The genes are TRBV3-1 and TRBJ2-1; 12 nucleotides agree with TRBD2. This CDR3 is 16 amino acids long. With V trimmed by 3 bases and J by 6 bases, 6 bases remained unmatched. Per germline, CDR1 LGHDT and CDR2 YNNKEL (reference sequence).

Ten or more counts support this clonotype. J is TRBJ2-1 and V is TRBV11-2, with D possibly matching TRBD1 (5 bases). V gave up 1 base and J gave up 6 bases, with 16 bases separating them. This CDR3 spans 16 amino acids. Germline V lookup: CDR1 SGHAT, CDR2 FQNNGV. In DNA form, the CDR3 reads TGTGCCAGCAGCTTAGGGGCCCACCTTCAGGGCAATGAGCAGTTCTTC. Translated: CASSLGAHLQGNEQFF.

The sample holds many counts of this clonotype. The CDR3 spells CASSYRQGGYEQYF. The DNA for the CDR3 is TGTGCCAGCAGTTACCGGCAGGGCGGCTACGAGCAGTACTTC. The chain uses TRBV6-5 and TRBJ2-7; the D gene is possibly TRBD1 (5 bases). Germline V gives CDR1 MNHEY, CDR2 SVGAGI. The CDR3 runs 14 residues. V shed 2 bases and J shed 3 bases, with 11 bases lying between them.

V gene TRBV4-2 combines with J gene TRBJ2-3, with 14 bases matching TRBD2. Germline CDR1 and CDR2: LGHNA and YNFKEQ. V gave up 5 bases and J gave up 2 bases; unmatched junction bases: 9. The CDR3 is 18 amino acids. The CDR3 sequence is CASSKPGLAGAHTDTQYF. CDR3 bases: TGTGCCAGCAGCAAACCGGGACTAGCGGGGGCCCACACAGATACGCAGTATTTT.

This clonotype was recorded a few times. This rearrangement joins TRBV6-1 to TRBJ2-5, with a possible D match to TRBD2 (7 bases). This CDR3 has 14 residues. Trimming stripped 7 bases from V and 5 bases from J, with 17 bases between. Germline CDR1 is MNHNS and CDR2 is SASEGT. CDR3 nucleotides: TGTGCCAGCATACACCCCGCGGGGGCTGAGACCCAGTACTTC. It specifies CASIHPAGAETQYF.

This clonotype was picked up a small number of times. The gene calls are TRBV5-8 and TRBJ2-1, with 9 bases matching TRBD2. The CDR3 runs to 15 residues. Germline CDR1 and CDR2: SGHTS and YDEGEE. With V trimmed by 2 bases and J by 7 bases, 7 bases remained unmatched. The CDR3 DNA sequence: TGTGCCAGCAGCTTTCCGGCTAGCGGGGTGAATGAGCAGTTCTTC. The encoded protein is CASSFPASGVNEQFF.

This clonotype was seen repeatedly, ten times or more. The rearrangement links TRBV5-1 to TRBJ1-4, with D uncertain. Trimming stripped 0 bases from V and 8 bases from J, with 5 bases between. The CDR3 runs to 12 residues. From germline, CDR1 is SGHRS and CDR2 YFSETQ. The CDR3 bases are TGCGCCAGCAGCTTGGCCGGGGAAAAACTGTTTTTT. As protein: CASSLAGEKLFF.

The genes are TRBV4-2 and TRBJ2-7; 7 bases fit TRBD2. CDR3 length equals 15 residues. Germline values: CDR1 LGHNA, CDR2 YNFKEQ. V trimming: 0 bases; J trimming: 2 bases; junction bases outside the gene matches: 4. The CDR3 DNA follows: TGTGCCAGCAGCCAAGAGTCTAGCGGCCCCTACGAGCAGTACTTC. Translated: CASSQESSGPYEQYF.

This sequence joins TRBV6-5 and TRBJ2-7, with 7 nucleotides matching TRBD1. This CDR3 is built from 16 residues. V lost 0 bases and J lost 5; bases outside the gene matches: 10. Germline V lookup: CDR1 MNHEY, CDR2 SVGAGI. The CDR3 region has the DNA TGTGCCAGCAGTTACTCTACGGACAGGACAAACCACGAGCAGTACTTC. Translation gives CASSYSTDRTNHEQYF.

This clonotype appeared many times. V usage is TRBV20-1 and J usage is TRBJ2-7; TRBD1 matches at 9 bases. The CDR3 spans 15 residues. The trim removed 1 base at V and 2 bases at J, leaving 6 bases unmatched. CDR1 and CDR2 from the germline V gene are DFQATT and SNEGSKA (reference sequence). The CDR3 sequence is CSARGPGQGTYEQYF. CDR3 nucleotides: TGCAGTGCTAGAGGTCCAGGACAGGGGACCTACGAGCAGTACTTC.

This clonotype was counted a few times. The J gene is TRBJ1-1, the V gene TRBV4-1; D might be TRBD1 (6 bases). This CDR3 is built from 15 residues. CDR1 is MGHRA, CDR2 YSYEKL, per germline. V lost 0 bases to trimming and J lost 4 bases, with 12 bases between them. The CDR3 spells CASSQEDSWGTEAFF. In nucleotides, the CDR3 is TGCGCCAGCAGCCAAGAGGACAGTTGGGGCACTGAAGCTTTCTTT.

This clonotype showed up many times. The V call is TRBV28, the J call TRBJ2-3, with 8 nucleotides matching TRBD2. Germline-derived CDR1 and CDR2 are MDHEN and SYDVKM. J lost 0 bases, V lost 5 bases, and 10 bases had no gene match. CDR3 length: 17 amino acids. This CDR3 is CASSPHYSGVSTDTQYF. Here the CDR3 DNA reads TGTGCCAGCAGTCCCCACTATAGCGGGGTTAGCACAGATACGCAGTATTTT.

This clonotype came up many times. This chain uses TRBV12-3 or TRBV12-4 with TRBJ1-6; D remains unclear. The CDR3 is 14 residues long. V lost 3 bases to trimming and J lost 7 bases, with 10 bases between them. CDR3 residues: CASSFVGRNSPLHF. In DNA, the CDR3 is TGTGCCAGCAGTTTCGTAGGACGGAATTCACCCCTCCACTTT.

This clonotype was detected a few times. This chain connects TRBV4-1 to TRBJ2-2; 10 bases are a match to TRBD2. Germline loops: CDR1 MGHRA, CDR2 YSYEKL. V gave up 1 base and J gave up 4 bases; unmatched junction bases: 3. The length of the CDR3 is 16 residues. The CDR3 region has the DNA TGCGCCAGCAGCCAAGCCTGGACTAGCGGCACCGGGGAGCTGTTTTTT. Translated, it gives CASSQAWTSGTGELFF.

V is TRBV15 and J is TRBJ2-5; 8 nucleotides agree with TRBD1. Germline values: CDR1 LNHNV, CDR2 YYDKDF (reference sequence). CDR3 length: 16 amino acids. J was trimmed by 7 bases and V by 5 bases; bases with no gene match: 15. CDR3 bases: TGTGCCACCAGCCCCCCTGTTCGGTCTCAGGGGGCGACCCAGTACTTC. It specifies CATSPPVRSQGATQYF.

This clonotype was seen only a few times. This chain joins TRBV9 and TRBJ1-1, with D uncertain. Germline CDR1 reads SGDLS; CDR2 reads YYNGEE. There are 13 residues in the CDR3. The ends were cut back, 1 base at V and 7 bases at J, with 11 bases in the middle. The CDR3 here is CASSVTGFSEAFF. For the CDR3, the DNA is TGTGCCAGCAGCGTAACCGGGTTTAGTGAAGCTTTCTTT. Full variable domain (rest looked up from reference TRBV9 and TRBJ1-1): DSGVTQTPKHLITATGQRVTLRCSPRSGDLSVYWYQQSLDQGLQFLIQYYNGEERAKGNILERFSAQQFPDLHSELNLSSLELGDSALYFCASSVTGFSEAFFGQGTRLTVV.

In this sample, this clonotype turned up a few times. The rearrangement uses TRBV20-1 and TRBJ2-7; D is unclear. Germline V gene data show CDR1 as DFQATT and CDR2 as SNEGSKA (reference sequence). The CDR3 runs to 12 residues. This CDR3 is CSDHLPLREQYF. For the CDR3, the DNA is TGCAGCGACCATCTCCCCCTACGGGAGCAGTACTTC.

The sample holds many counts of this clonotype. The V and J genes are TRBV29-1 and TRBJ2-1; D perhaps matches TRBD2 (7 bases). Germline CDR1 is SQVTM and CDR2 is ANQGSEA. The CDR3 runs 12 residues. The V gene lost 6 bases and the J gene lost 8 bases, with 14 bases spanning the gap. The CDR3 coding sequence is TGCAGCGTATCACAGGGAGGGGATGAGCAGTTCTTC. Its protein is CSVSQGGDEQFF.

The J gene is TRBJ1-4, the V gene TRBV5-1; no clear D. The CDR3 has 13 residues. Looked up from germline, CDR1 is SGHRS and CDR2 is YFSETQ. Trimming shortened V by 5 bases and J by 8 bases, and 13 bases separated the two germline ends. The CDR3 loop reads CASRRTQIEKLFF. The CDR3 DNA reads as TGCGCCAGCAGAAGGACCCAAATAGAAAAACTGTTTTTT.

V gene TRBV18 combines with J gene TRBJ2-1; TRBD1 aligns across 8 bases. The CDR3 sequence is 16 residues long. J was trimmed by 2 bases and V by 2 bases; bases with no gene match: 5. CDR1 and CDR2 from the germline V gene are KGHSH and LQKENI. In nucleotides, the CDR3 is TGTGCCAGCTCACCAGGAAACAGGGGGACCTACAATGAGCAGTTCTTC. Protein sequence: CASSPGNRGTYNEQFF.